The sequence of this T cell receptor (beta chain) was determined in a study of T cell repertoires in cytomegalovirus infection (dated by TCRdb to between 2018 and 2021). Background on the whole study: Peptide stimulations targeted recently identified HLA-C-restricted CMV epitopes, whose presentation resists viral immunomodulation, together with well-studied HLA-B-restricted epitopes. Donor HLA type was relevant to the analysis, as public TCR beta signatures indicated carriage of CMV infection together with the matching HLA type. Overall study results and their limits: The ex vivo response was dominated by HLA-C-restricted CMV-specific TCR beta clonotypes, which also provided the single most frequent clonotype in two of eight donors. Carriers of CMV infection plus the relevant HLA type were discriminated by the cumulative frequency of public TCR beta family members in the study cohort and in an independent roughly 400-donor cohort.

The sequencing machine was an Illumina HiSeq 1500. TCRdb reanalyzed the raw reads on its own, using fastp at Q25 for trimming and MiXCR for clone calling, and kept in-frame beta chains. Rows merge per CDR3 protein into single entries with the most common DNA and genes. This sample holds roughly 350,000 distinct CDR3 sequences; roughly 34% were observed only once. Approximately 15% of the sample belongs to the ten largest clones. In light of the paper, this sample's treatment or condition label describes: in vitro stimulation with specific CMV peptide epitopes to enrich CMV-specific T cells. This clonotype has a count of ten or more. Its antigen is unknown. Qualities for individual bases were not recorded, and no much larger clone is one base off. The germline V gene specifies MNHEY as CDR1 and SVGAGI as CDR2. Spanning cysteine to phenylalanine, the CDR3 consists of 15 amino acids. Only the CDR3 region is kept as DNA, spanning 45 bases read in frame from base 1. Trimming removed 2 bases from V and 3 bases from J; the gene matches leave 4 bases unexplained.

The material was cultured PBMCs, obtained from culture after CMV antigen stimulation. The sequence came from a human donor in good health (CMV status not recorded). Some clones in this sample may be carry-over from other donors' samples. The sequence is built from TRBV6-5 and TRBJ2-1; TRBD1 aligns with 7 central bases. CDR3 loop: CASSYTRDSYNEQFF. The DNA sequence is as follows: TGTGCCAGCAGTTACACGAGGGACAGCTACAATGAGCAGTTCTTC.